These 13 T cell receptor beta chains were all obtained from the same sample, sequenced in a study of vaccination and CD4 T cells after COVID-19. No antigens are known for them. Cultured CD4+ T-cell DNA underwent Oncomine TCR Beta short-read sequencing. TCRdb re-derived calls from the PCR reads in MiXCR, one entry per CDR3 protein. The sample contains 20,000 to 30,000 distinct CDR3 sequences, less than 60% of which appear only once. The treatment was: roughly 11-day PBMC culture with coronavirus spike peptide pools or control peptides (ViraFEST assay). Sample: CD4+ T cells from blood, cultured in vitro, taken before SARS-CoV-2 vaccination. Receptors originate from a human donor who received a COVID-19 vaccine.

This chain uses TRBV11-3 with TRBJ2-1; tentative D call: TRBD1 (5 bases). The CDR3 runs to 14 residues. V lost 1 base to trimming and J lost 5 bases, with 9 bases between them. Germline V CDR1 and CDR2: SGHNT, YENEEA. CDR3 sequence (DNA): TGTGCCAGCAGCTTAGGTCAGGGTAACAATGAGCAGTTCTTC. Translation gives CASSLGQGNNEQFF.

This clonotype was recorded a few times. CDR3 sequence: CASSLLLGTEAFF. CDR3 bases: TGTGCCAGCAGTTTATTGCTGGGCACTGAAGCTTTCTTT. V is TRBV27 and J is TRBJ1-1, with D uncertain. Trimming cost V 1 base and J 4 bases, with 7 bases left between them. The length of the CDR3 is 13 residues. CDR1 and CDR2 (germline): MNHEY, SMNVEV (reference sequence).

This clonotype was counted a few times. The chain couples TRBV5-1 to TRBJ2-1; 9 bases agree with TRBD1. The CDR3 has 16 residues. CDR1 SGHRS and CDR2 YFSETQ come from the germline V gene. V lost 1 base to trimming and J lost 4 bases; unmatched junction nucleotides: 6. Written as DNA, the CDR3 is TGCGCCAGCAGCTTGTGGGGGGACAGGGATTACAATGAGCAGTTCTTC. It translates to CASSLWGDRDYNEQFF. Looking up the rest from reference TRBV5-1 and TRBJ2-1 gives the full variable domain: KAGVTQTPRYLIKTRGQQVTLSCSPISGHRSVSWYQQTPGQGLQFLFEYFSETQRNKGNFPGRFSGRQFSNSRSEMNVSTLELGDSALYLCASSLWGDRDYNEQFFGPGTRLTVL.

The genes are TRBV19 and TRBJ2-3, with a tentative D call TRBD2 (6 bases). The CDR3 spans 14 residues. V shed 6 bases and J shed 0 bases, with 10 bases lying between them. Germline CDR1 LNHDA, CDR2 SQIVND (reference sequence). The CDR3 bases are TGTGCCAGTAGCCGGGACTTAAGCACAGATACGCAGTATTTT. This sequence encodes CASSRDLSTDTQYF.

The V gene is TRBV6-1, the J gene TRBJ2-7; D is undetermined. CDR1 and CDR2 from the germline V gene are MNHNS and SASEGT. The CDR3 runs to 14 residues. The V gene lost 7 bases and the J gene lost 3 bases, with 16 bases spanning the gap. The DNA of the CDR3 is TGTGCCAGCAAAAGGTCGTCTGGGTACTACGAGCAGTACTTC. This translates into CASKRSSGYYEQYF.

The genes are TRBV2 and TRBJ2-5; TRBD2 might be the D (5 bases). The CDR3 covers 15 residues. V was trimmed by 6 bases and J by 2 bases, leaving 16 bases between them. Germline V gives CDR1 SNHLY, CDR2 FYNNEI. DNA of the CDR3: TGTGCCAGCAGAGCGGACGGTGAGATTCAAGAGACCCAGTACTTC. This sequence encodes CASRADGEIQETQYF.

V gene TRBV19 combines with J gene TRBJ2-5, with no clear D. Per the germline V gene, CDR1 is LNHDA and CDR2 is SQIVND (reference sequence). The V end lost 1 base, the J end lost 4 bases, and 13 bases lay between the germline ends. CDR3 size: 15 residues. The CDR3 DNA follows: TGTGCCAGTAGTATAGGGTTCCAGATCCTAGAGACCCAGTACTTC. The encoded protein is CASSIGFQILETQYF.

The chain carries TRBV30 and TRBJ1-6; no clear D. This CDR3 is 13 amino acids long. Germline CDR1 and CDR2: GTSNPN and SVGIG (reference sequence). Deletions cut 3 bases from V and 0 bases from J, with 3 bases between. CDR3 nucleotides: TGTGCCTGGAGCGGCTCCTATAATTCACCCCTCCACTTT. Its protein is CAWSGSYNSPLHF.

This clonotype was detected only a few times. The chain is built from TRBV28 and TRBJ2-5, with 8 bases matching TRBD1. The CDR3 extends over 16 amino acids. Germline assignment: CDR1 MDHEN and CDR2 SYDVKM. Trimming cost V 5 bases and J 5 bases; bases outside gene matches: 13. This CDR3 reads CASSPPLTGVRETQYF. In DNA form, the CDR3 reads TGTGCCAGCAGTCCCCCGTTGACAGGGGTGAGGGAGACCCAGTACTTC.

There are a few counts of this clonotype. The chain employs TRBV28 and TRBJ2-2; D perhaps matches TRBD2 (5 bases). The CDR3 is 14 residues long. V was clipped by 1 base and J by 7 bases, with 10 bases between them. From germline, CDR1 is MDHEN and CDR2 SYDVKM. CDR3 in DNA: TGTGCCAGCAGTTTATTCCGGGATGGCGGGGAGCTGTTTTTT. The encoded protein is CASSLFRDGGELFF.

The chain combines TRBV20-1 with TRBJ1-1; 8 bases are a match to TRBD1. Trimming removed 1 base from V and 0 bases from J; junction bases left unmatched: 7. Per the germline V gene, CDR1 is DFQATT and CDR2 is SNEGSKA (reference sequence). The CDR3 totals 16 residues. For the CDR3, the DNA is TGCAGTGCTAGAGGTACAGGGGGACGCATGAACACTGAAGCTTTCTTT. Protein product: CSARGTGGRMNTEAFF.

This clonotype showed up just a few times. The gene calls are TRBV30 and TRBJ1-4; D is possibly TRBD1 (6 bases). V was pared by 0 bases and J by 7 bases, with 12 bases between. This CDR3 has 14 amino acids. The germline V gene encodes CDR1 GTSNPN and CDR2 SVGIG (reference sequence). In DNA, the CDR3 is TGTGCCTGGAGTGTACCCGGGGGGCCTGAAAAACTGTTTTTT. This sequence encodes CAWSVPGGPEKLFF.

This clonotype occurred a few times. V gene TRBV20-1 combines with J gene TRBJ2-5; D is perhaps TRBD1 (6 bases). Germline loops: CDR1 DFQATT, CDR2 SNEGSKA (reference sequence). Trimming took off 2 bases at V and 2 bases at J, with 6 bases between the two ends. The CDR3 runs to 12 residues. The DNA of the CDR3 is TGCAGTGCTAGACAGGGGCAAGAGACCCAGTACTTC. Amino acid sequence: CSARQGQETQYF.